This T cell receptor beta chain was profiled in a study of cytomegalovirus exposure and HLA in healthy donors. CDR1 SQVTM and CDR2 ANQGSEA come from the germline V gene. The CDR3 covers 14 residues. Trimming took off 4 bases at V and 0 bases at J, with 9 bases between the two ends. Amplification used 60 Vbeta primers and 13 Jbeta primers. TCRdb's copy holds only in-frame clones and misses some; the assay was immunoSEQ multiplex PCR. The table records about 150,000 clones, roughly 79% of them present only once. The source is a man between 18 and 35 years old in good health and CMV-seronegative. Sequenced: PBMCs. V usage is TRBV29-1 and J usage is TRBJ1-4, with D hard to call. The DNA for the CDR3 is TGCAGCGTTGCCCCTTCTACAACTAATGAAAAACTGTTTTTT. Encoded protein: CSVAPSTTNEKLFF.